This T cell receptor beta chain was recorded in a study of cytomegalovirus exposure and HLA in healthy donors. The PCR was carried out with 60 Vbeta primers and 13 Jbeta primers. Produced via immunoSEQ multiplex PCR; TCRdb's table is partial and in-frame only. Here the sample spans fewer than 150,000 clones, more than 70% being singletons. The length of the CDR3 is 16 residues. CDR1 and CDR2 (germline): KGHSH, LQKENI. Between the trimmed V and J ends, which lost 3 bases and 4 bases, there was a span of 17 bases. This chain connects TRBV18 to TRBJ2-3; perhaps TRBD2 as D (5 bases). The sequencing input was PBMCs. The TCR sequence derives from a man aged 25-45 years in good health and CMV-seronegative. The DNA of the CDR3 is TGTGCCAGCTCACCCAACGGACTGGCTGGCTCAGATACGCAGTATTTT. Translation gives CASSPNGLAGSDTQYF.